Each of the 5 T cell receptor beta chains below was sequenced from the same sample in a study of CD8 T cells in ankylosing spondylitis. Each CDR3 protein gets one entry after TCRdb re-called the 5' RACE reads with MiXCR. The table records 150,000 to 200,000 distinct CDR3 sequences, around a tenth of them present only once. The sequencing sample was made of blood, either unsorted or a sorted T cell fraction (not recorded which). Every receptor here comes from a male donor with ankylosing spondylitis or in good health (not recorded which).

This clonotype was seen many times. This chain joins TRBV2 and TRBJ1-4, with 10 positions matching TRBD1. V shed 6 bases and J 8 bases; nucleotides not matched to a gene: 6. In germline, CDR1 is SNHLY, CDR2 FYNNEI. The CDR3 contains 14 residues. In DNA, the CDR3 is TGTGCCAGCAGGAAGGACAGGGGGAAAGAAAAACTGTTTTTT. Translating it yields CASRKDRGKEKLFF.

This chain joins TRBV7-9 and TRBJ2-1; TRBD2 agrees at 11 bases. The trim removed 4 bases at V and 4 bases at J, leaving 9 bases unmatched. The CDR3 covers 17 residues. CDR1 SEHNR and CDR2 FQNEAQ come from the germline V gene (reference sequence). Here the CDR3 reads CASSSLVAGGEYNEQFF. DNA of the CDR3: TGTGCCAGCAGCTCTCTCGTAGCGGGGGGGGAATACAATGAGCAGTTCTTC.

This clonotype showed up many times. The V and J genes are TRBV6-2 or TRBV6-3 and TRBJ2-7; D is unclear. Trimming removed 0 bases from V and 3 bases from J, with 12 bases in between. Germline V gene lookup returns CDR1 MNHEY and CDR2 SVGEGT. The CDR3 length is 15 residues. The CDR3, as DNA: TGTGCCAGCAGTTACTCGAGACGGGTCGACTACGAGCAGTACTTC. It yields the protein CASSYSRRVDYEQYF.

A word on this clonotype: A much larger clone is a single base away; this may be a read error. The gene calls are TRBV12-3 or TRBV12-4 and TRBJ2-3; D is ambiguous. CDR3 length equals 16 residues. CDR3 sequence (DNA): TGTGCCAGCAGTTTCCACATACAATCAAGCACAGATTCGCAGTATTTT. Protein sequence: CASSFHIQSSTDSQYF.

With respect to this clonotype: One base away lies a much larger clone, so this may be a sequencing read error. J is TRBJ2-7 and V is TRBV6-1; TRBD1 agrees at 10 bases. Germline assignment: CDR1 MNHNS and CDR2 SASEGT. The CDR3 length is 16 residues. CDR3 DNA: TGTACCAGCAGCGGAAGTAGGACAGGGGGCTCCTACGAGCAGTACTTC. Protein: CTSSGSRTGGSYEQYF.